These T cell receptor beta chains were read from a single sample in a study of T cells after yellow fever vaccination. TCRdb reanalysed the 5' RACE reads using MiXCR and keeps one entry per CDR3 protein. The sample records 180,000 or so distinct CDR3 sequences, 8% to 13% being singletons. Sequenced material: CD8+ T cells sorted from PBMCs, taken 15 days after the yellow fever booster vaccination. The receptors shown here come from a man in his late teens or twenties who received the YFV17D yellow fever vaccine. Each CDR3 is given without its conserved first and last residue. Each record gives: CDR3 protein, V gene, D gene, J gene, clone size. D genes are given only for firm matches. Some rows mark clone size as missing; the rest say once, few, many or name a class of expanded clone.

SASAITGEWNEQF TRBV20-1 TRBD1 TRBJ2-1 -
ASSPGASQPQH TRBV7-6 - TRBJ1-5 -
ATSDPSKSNTGELF TRBV24-1 - TRBJ2-2 -
ASSWIVNNEQF TRBV7-2 - TRBJ2-1 few
ASSLGAVGVREKLF TRBV7-9 - TRBJ1-4 -
ASTEGGSTDTQY TRBV9 - TRBJ2-3 few
ASSYRLAYEQY TRBV4-1 - TRBJ2-7 few
ASSSPTGDYRQETQY TRBV7-9 - TRBJ2-5 -
ASSELWQSNQPQH TRBV6-1 - TRBJ1-5 few
ASSVEDWRTEYTGELF TRBV9 - TRBJ2-2 -
ASSFSSEGPYYGYT TRBV28 - TRBJ1-2 once
ASSYRPFVGGEQY TRBV6-2/TRBV6-3 - TRBJ2-7 many
ASSHQLDQETQY TRBV12-3/TRBV12-4 - TRBJ2-5 few
ASSLGQGGAKNIQY TRBV5-1 - TRBJ2-4 many
ASSLVLAGNTDTQY TRBV12-3/TRBV12-4 TRBD2 TRBJ2-3 few
ASSPGQGANSPLH TRBV4-1 TRBD1 TRBJ1-6 few
ASSSRLAGGPYTQY TRBV7-8 TRBD2 TRBJ2-3 few
ASSLSPGLQLRGPLH TRBV27 - TRBJ1-6 few
ASSFRATSPKR TRBV28 - TRBJ1-3 -
ASSPGTGHYNEQF TRBV5-1 TRBD1 TRBJ2-1 few
ASSLSGRPNTEAF TRBV7-3 - TRBJ1-1 few
ASSSRGQPYEQY TRBV25-1 - TRBJ2-7 -
ASSLSIFGYRLTF TRBV11-2 - TRBJ1-1 -
ASSPLQADEAF TRBV11-2 - TRBJ1-1 many
ASSYRATNEKLF TRBV6-5 - TRBJ1-4 -